The 9 T cell receptor beta chains below come from one sample, sequenced in a study of control samples from healthy donors and cancer patients. Clones were sequenced by immunoSEQ multiplex PCR, and TCRdb holds only the in-frame ones, with some missing. This table has around 90,000 clones, 85% appearing once. Material: blood. These receptors came from a man younger than 40 in good health.

The chain recombines TRBV28 with TRBJ1-2, with 7 bases aligning to TRBD1. The CDR3 sequence is 14 residues long. The germline V gene has CDR1 MDHEN and CDR2 SYDVKM. With V trimmed by 6 bases and J by 6 bases, 10 bases remained unmatched. CDR3 region: CASRFDRAFDGYTF. The CDR3 region has the DNA TGTGCCAGCAGGTTCGACAGGGCTTTCGATGGCTACACCTTC.

The chain links TRBV6-5 to TRBJ1-5; no firm D call. The CDR3 sequence is 15 residues long. From germline, CDR1 is MNHEY and CDR2 SVGAGI. V lost 5 bases and J lost 0, with 11 bases in between. The CDR3 loop is CASSPGFYSNQPQHF. CDR3 coding DNA: TGTGCCAGCAGTCCAGGCTTCTATAGCAATCAGCCCCAGCATTTT.

V is TRBV30 and J is TRBJ2-5; 7 bases align to TRBD1. Germline loops: CDR1 GTSNPN, CDR2 SVGIG (reference sequence). V trimming: 8 bases; J trimming: 5 bases; junction bases outside the gene matches: 14. This CDR3 spans 14 amino acids. The CDR3 nucleotides read TGTGCCCGGGGACCCGACAGGGAGAGGGAGACCCAGTACTTC. The encoded protein is CARGPDRERETQYF.

The rearrangement links TRBV19 to TRBJ2-5; TRBD1 matches at 9 bases. Germline lookup yields CDR1 LNHDA and CDR2 SQIVND (reference sequence). The CDR3 runs to 14 residues. V shed 8 bases, J shed 4 bases, and the junction held 8 bases outside the gene matches. DNA of the CDR3: TGTGCCAGTTCAACAGGGGGCACAGGAGAGACCCAGTACTTC. This sequence encodes CASSTGGTGETQYF.

The rearrangement joins TRBV5-1 to TRBJ1-4; TRBD1 aligns across 8 bases. The CDR3 covers 15 residues. The V segment lost 3 bases and the J segment 8 bases; nucleotides outside the gene matches: 9. The germline CDR1 and CDR2 sequences are SGHRS and YFSETQ. CDR3 region: CASSSNGQGREKLFF. The CDR3 nucleotides read TGCGCCAGCAGCTCGAACGGACAGGGACGGGAAAAACTGTTTTTT.

The rearrangement links TRBV18 to TRBJ2-7; 7 positions agree with TRBD2. This CDR3 contains 14 residues. CDR1 is KGHSH, CDR2 LQKENI, per germline. The V gene end was trimmed by 3 bases and the J gene end by 3 bases; junction bases not matched to a gene: 5. The CDR3 DNA reads as TGTGCCAGCTCACCGAGGGAGGGAGGCTACGAGCAGTACTTC. Translated: CASSPREGGYEQYF.

Here the CDR3 reads CSASLTSGGRQFF. CDR3 bases: TGCAGTGCTAGTTTGACTAGCGGGGGCCGGCAGTTCTTC. This chain connects TRBV20-1 to TRBJ2-1, with 12 bases fitting TRBD2. The V and J ends lost 3 bases and 12 bases, in that order; junction bases with no gene match: 6. The CDR3 totals 13 residues. Germline lookup yields CDR1 DFQATT and CDR2 SNEGSKA (reference sequence).

This chain links TRBV6-1 with TRBJ1-5; 8 nucleotides agree with TRBD1. Trimming took 3 bases from V and 2 from J; bases not matched to a gene: 12. The CDR3 consists of 18 residues. The germline V gene encodes CDR1 MNHNS and CDR2 SASEGT. The CDR3 region is CASSDRTGTGTGNQPQHF. DNA of the CDR3: TGTGCCAGCAGTGATAGGACAGGGACAGGCACTGGCAATCAGCCCCAGCATTTT.

The CDR3 region is CASSLAVSSYEQYF. The CDR3 DNA follows: TGTGCCAGCAGTTTAGCCGTAAGCTCCTACGAGCAGTACTTC. The V call is TRBV28, the J call TRBJ2-7; D gene uncertain. This CDR3 has 14 residues. Germline-derived CDR1 and CDR2 are MDHEN and SYDVKM. The V gene lost 2 bases and the J gene lost 0 bases, with 8 bases spanning the gap. The full variable domain, with the rest looked up from reference TRBV28 and TRBJ2-7, is DVKVTQSSRYLVKRTGEKVFLECVQDMDHENMFWYRQDPGLGLRLIYFSYDVKMKEKGDIPEGYSVSREKKERFSLILESASTNQTSMYLCASSLAVSSYEQYFGPGTRLTVT.